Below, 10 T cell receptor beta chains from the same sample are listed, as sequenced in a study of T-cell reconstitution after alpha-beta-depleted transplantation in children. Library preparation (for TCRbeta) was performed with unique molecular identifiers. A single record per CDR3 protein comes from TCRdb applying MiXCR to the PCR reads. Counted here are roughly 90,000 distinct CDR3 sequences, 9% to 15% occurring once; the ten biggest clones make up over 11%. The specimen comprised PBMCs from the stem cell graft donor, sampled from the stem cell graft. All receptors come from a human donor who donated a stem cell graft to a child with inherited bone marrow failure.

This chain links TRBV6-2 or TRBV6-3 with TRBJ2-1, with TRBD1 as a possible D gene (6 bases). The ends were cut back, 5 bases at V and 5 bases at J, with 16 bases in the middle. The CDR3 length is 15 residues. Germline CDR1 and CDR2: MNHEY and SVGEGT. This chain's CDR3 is CASSHTGLEDNEQFF. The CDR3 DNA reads TGTGCCAGCAGTCACACAGGGTTGGAGGACAATGAGCAGTTCTTC.

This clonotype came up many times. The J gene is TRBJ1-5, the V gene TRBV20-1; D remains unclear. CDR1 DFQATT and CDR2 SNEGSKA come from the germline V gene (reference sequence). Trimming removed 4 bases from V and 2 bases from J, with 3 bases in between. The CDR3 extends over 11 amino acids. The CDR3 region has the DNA TGCAGTGCTAAGGGCAATCAGCCCCAGCATTTT. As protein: CSAKGNQPQHF.

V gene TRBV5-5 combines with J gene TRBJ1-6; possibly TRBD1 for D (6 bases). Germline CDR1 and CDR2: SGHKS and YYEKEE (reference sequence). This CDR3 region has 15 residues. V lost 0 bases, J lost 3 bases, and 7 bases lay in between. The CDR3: CASSLADSYNSPLHF. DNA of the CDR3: TGTGCCAGCAGCTTGGCGGACAGCTATAATTCACCCCTCCACTTT.

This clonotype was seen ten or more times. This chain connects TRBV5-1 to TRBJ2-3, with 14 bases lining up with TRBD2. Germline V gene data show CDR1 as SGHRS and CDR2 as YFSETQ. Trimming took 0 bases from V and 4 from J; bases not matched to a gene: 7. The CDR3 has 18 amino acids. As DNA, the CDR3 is TGCGCCAGCAGCTTGGCCGGACTAGCGGGGGGAGCGGCAGATACGCAGTATTTT. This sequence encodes CASSLAGLAGGAADTQYF.

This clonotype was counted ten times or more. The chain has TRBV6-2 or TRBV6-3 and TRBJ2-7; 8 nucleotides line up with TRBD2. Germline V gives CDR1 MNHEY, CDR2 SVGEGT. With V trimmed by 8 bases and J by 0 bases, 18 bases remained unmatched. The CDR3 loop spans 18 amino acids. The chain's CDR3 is CASSRRASGSLDSYEQYF. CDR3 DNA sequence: TGTGCCAGCTCCCGCAGGGCTAGCGGGTCGTTGGACTCCTACGAGCAGTACTTC.

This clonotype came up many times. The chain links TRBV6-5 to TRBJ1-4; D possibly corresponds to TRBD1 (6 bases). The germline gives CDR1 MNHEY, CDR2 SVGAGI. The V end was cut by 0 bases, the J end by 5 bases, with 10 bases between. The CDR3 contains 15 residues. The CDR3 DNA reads TGTGCCAGCAGTTACTCGACAGGACGGAATGAAAAACTGTTTTTT. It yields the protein CASSYSTGRNEKLFF.

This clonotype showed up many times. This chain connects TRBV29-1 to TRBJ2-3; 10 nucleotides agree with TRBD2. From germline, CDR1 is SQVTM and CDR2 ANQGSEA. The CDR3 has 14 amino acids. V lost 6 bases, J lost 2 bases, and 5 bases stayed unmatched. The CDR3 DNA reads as TGCAGCGTGGCTAGCGGGGGAGCCACAGATACGCAGTATTTT. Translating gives CSVASGGATDTQYF.

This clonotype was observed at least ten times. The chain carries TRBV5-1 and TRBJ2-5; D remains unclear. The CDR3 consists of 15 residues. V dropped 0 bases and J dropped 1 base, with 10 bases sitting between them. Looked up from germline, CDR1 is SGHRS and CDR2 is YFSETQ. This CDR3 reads CASSLAPRLQETQYF. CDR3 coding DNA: TGCGCCAGCAGCTTGGCTCCTCGCCTCCAAGAGACCCAGTACTTC.

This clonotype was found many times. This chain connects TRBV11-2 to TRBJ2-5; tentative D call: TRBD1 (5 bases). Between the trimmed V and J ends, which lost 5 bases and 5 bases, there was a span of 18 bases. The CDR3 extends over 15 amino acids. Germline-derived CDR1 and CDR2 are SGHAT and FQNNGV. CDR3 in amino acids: CASSVSRATWETQYF. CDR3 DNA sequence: TGTGCCAGCAGCGTTAGCAGGGCTACCTGGGAGACCCAGTACTTC.

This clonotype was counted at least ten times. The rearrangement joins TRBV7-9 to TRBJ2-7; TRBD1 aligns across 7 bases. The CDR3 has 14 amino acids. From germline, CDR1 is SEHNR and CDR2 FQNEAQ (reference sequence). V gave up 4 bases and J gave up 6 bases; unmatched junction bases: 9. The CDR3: CASSSRQGFSEQYF. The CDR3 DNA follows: TGTGCCAGCAGCTCAAGACAGGGATTCTCCGAGCAGTACTTC.